The TCR beta chain described here comes from a study of shared clonotypes between healthy human individuals (dated by TCRdb to 2018 to 2020). Regarding the research as a whole: Two women and a few men aged 18 to 49 years were included in the cohort. For each donor, CD4 naive and CD4 memory were each given three plates, CD8 naive was given two plates, and CD8 memory was given one plate. To estimate repertoire size and how much clonotype sharing occurs between individuals, the study deeply sequenced the blood TCR repertoires of about five healthy adults. To increase sequencing depth and limit assay-specific biases, TCR repertoire library preparation and sequencing were carried out by different laboratories using diverse techniques. Per donor, leukapheresis produced somewhere between about 0.85 and 8.9 billion PBMCs.

The donors were healthy, HIV-negative adults who had no recently reported acute infections or vaccinations. Every donor was a Caucasian adult living in Nashville, Tennessee, USA. CD4+ T cells were enriched by magnetic negative selection, after which naive cells were positively selected on CD45RA and the negative fraction was taken as the memory subset. Blood was collected by leukapheresis, and PBMCs were isolated by Ficoll-Histopaque density gradient centrifugation and then cryopreserved in liquid nitrogen vapor phase. Analytical flow cytometry was used to check the purity and quantity of each magnetically sorted T cell population. Genomic DNA was isolated from each sorted fraction and quantified by UV absorbance on a Nanodrop 2000c. On this clone: The specificity of this receptor is unknown. Per-base qualities were not stored, and no clone one base away is much larger.

The CDR3 measures 16 amino acids from cysteine to phenylalanine. Just the 48-base CDR3 DNA is kept, in frame starting at base 1. The germline V gene gives CDR1 as KGHSH and CDR2 as LQKENI. Trimming accounts for 6 bases at V and 4 bases at J, while the number of junction bases matched to no gene is 9. General findings and caveats noted by the study authors: Sharing across a handful of donors was observed for around 5% of naive CD4, over 3% of naive CD8, around 2.5% of memory CD4, and 0.4% of memory CD8 clonotypes. Pairwise subsampling indicated that sequencing depth was expected to affect the degree of clonotype sharing among donors. Naive subsets generally had larger estimated clonotype richness than memory subsets. Compared with non-shared clonotypes, the clonotypes found in all four sorted-subset donors had higher generation probabilities. The genetic and exposure-history diversity represented was limited by the small number of donors. Even with the large sequencing depth, rarefaction of the sorted-subset datasets indicated that sequencing was incomplete. Sampling was restricted to blood, and TCR repertoires in tissue are likely to differ from TCR repertoires in blood.

Using the deep immunoSEQ assay, TCR CDR3 regions were amplified from genomic DNA by multiplex PCR. Genomic DNA extracted from each cell subset was distributed evenly over all wells of several immunoSEQ 96-well plates, and each plate served as one replicate. For sorted subsets, roughly 200 ng of genomic DNA, equivalent to roughly 30,000 T cell genomes, went into each replicate PCR. Purified libraries were quantified with a Qubit 3.0 fluorometer, sized on a Bioanalyzer 2100, and re-quantified with the KAPA Library Quantification kit. Each immunoSEQ 96-well plate was sequenced on its own single-read 150-cycle Illumina NextSeq 550 flow cell. In the paper's pipeline: Because the immunoSEQ output included only junctional sequences and no quality scores, the filtering could not be the same as the filtering used for full-length reads. Sequences were annotated with PyIR, a Python wrapper for IgBLAST v1.9, and V/J genes and CDR3 were assigned using IMGT germline references. Reads were removed for weak V/J assignments (E-value above 1e-6), missing CDR3, stop codons, out-of-frame junctions, or ambiguous translated residues. V3J clonotypes were defined as sequences sharing the same inferred V gene, J gene, and CDR3 amino acid sequence. The percentage overlap between two repertoires was calculated by dividing the number of shared unique clonotypes by the size of the smaller repertoire. Repertoire richness was assessed with RTK rarefaction, the Chao1 estimator, and Recon v2.1 estimates of unobserved clonotypes. For all TCRbeta clonotypes obtained by the gDNA method from a handful of donors, generation probabilities were computed with OLGA. TCRdb took over this immuneACCESS table, retaining in-frame rearrangements with V and J assigned. Such tables are incomplete; in checked studies, under half of the missing clones stem from an unresolved V gene, and the remainder is unexplained. V and J calls and clone size are copied from that table; D and trimming were computed from the DNA. Recorded for this sample are about 710,000 clones; approximately 72% of them occurred a single time. Around 1.8% of the sample comes from the top ten.

The sequenced material came from memory CD4+ T cells sorted from blood. The cell subset or site label of this sample denotes: CD45RA-negative fraction. This sequence was found in a woman aged 25 to 39 in good health. The chain joins TRBV18 to TRBJ2-7, with 13 bases matching TRBD2. The CDR3: CASSPGTSGILYEQYF. The nucleotide sequence reads as follows: TGTGCCAGCTCCCCCGGGACTAGCGGGATATTGTACGAGCAGTACTTC.